This T cell receptor (beta chain) appears in the sequencing data of a study of CD8+ T cells in alopecia areata. The wider study: After 6 to 18 months of tofacitinib, follow-up continued 6 months off drug.

Treatment: oral pan-JAK inhibitor, 5-10 mg twice daily. This clone was recorded once. Its antigen remains unidentified. Following RNA extraction, reverse transcription yielded cDNA that acted as the sequencing template. TCRdb keeps only in-frame clones here, not all; method: immunoSEQ multiplex PCR. The top ten clones hold 10% to 15% of a sample with 150,000 to 200,000 clones, around 50% of them seen once. There are 15 residues in the CDR3. With 3 bases removed from V and 10 bases from J, the gap between germline ends came to 19 bases. Germline values: CDR1 SGHVS, CDR2 FQNEAQ. Points from the study as a whole: Scalp clonality dropped significantly under tofacitinib, as did expanded CD8+ top-100 clones.

The J gene is TRBJ2-1, the V gene TRBV7-8, with D possibly matching TRBD1 (6 bases). This sequence was found in a human donor with alopecia areata. The sample was CD8+ T cells sorted from blood, taken at week 24, from a patient treated with tofacitinib. CDR3 nucleotide sequence: TGTGCCAGCAGCTTCCCTAAACAGGGAATCTGGGAGCAGTTCTTC. Translated: CASSFPKQGIWEQFF.